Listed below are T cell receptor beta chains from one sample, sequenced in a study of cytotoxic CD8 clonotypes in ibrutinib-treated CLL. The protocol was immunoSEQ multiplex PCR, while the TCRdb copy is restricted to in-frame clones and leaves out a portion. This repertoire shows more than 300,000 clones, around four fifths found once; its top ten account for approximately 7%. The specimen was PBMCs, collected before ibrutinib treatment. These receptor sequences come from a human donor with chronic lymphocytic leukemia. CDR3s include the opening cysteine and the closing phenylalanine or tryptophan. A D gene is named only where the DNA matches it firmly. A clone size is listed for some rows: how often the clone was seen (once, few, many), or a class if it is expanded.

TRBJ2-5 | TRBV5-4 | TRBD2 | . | TGTGCCAGCAGCTTGGATGGGACTAGCGGGTTTAATCAAGAGACCCAGTACTTC | CASSLDGTSGFNQETQYF
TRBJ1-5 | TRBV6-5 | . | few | TGTGCCACCGCACCGGGATGGTTTAGCAATCAGCCCCAGCATTTT | CATAPGWFSNQPQHF
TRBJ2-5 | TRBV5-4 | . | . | TGTGCCAGCAGCTTGGCTGGACGTTATCAAGAGACCCAGTACTTC | CASSLAGRYQETQYF
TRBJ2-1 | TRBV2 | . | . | TGTGCCACACTGAGTCCCTACAATGAGCAGTTCTTC | CATLSPYNEQFF
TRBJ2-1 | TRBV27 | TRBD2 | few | TGTGCCAGCAGTTTAGAGACTAGCGGGAGGGGTGAGCAGTTCTTC | CASSLETSGRGEQFF
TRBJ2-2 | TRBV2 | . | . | TGTGCCAGCAGCCTGACGACAGGAGCGAACACCGGGGAGCTGTTTTTT | CASSLTTGANTGELFF
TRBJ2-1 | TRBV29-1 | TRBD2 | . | TGCAGCGTTCTAGCGGGAGGTAATGAGCAGTTCTTC | CSVLAGGNEQFF
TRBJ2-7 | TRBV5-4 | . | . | TGTGCCAGCAGCTTGGAGCCGGGCTCCTACGAGCAGTACTTC | CASSLEPGSYEQYF
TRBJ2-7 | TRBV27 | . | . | TGTGCCAGCAGCCGCAATTCCTACGAGCAGTACTTC | CASSRNSYEQYF
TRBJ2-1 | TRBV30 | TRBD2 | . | TGTGCCTGGACAAAGGGACTAGCGGGATCCAATGAGCAGTTCTTC | CAWTKGLAGSNEQFF
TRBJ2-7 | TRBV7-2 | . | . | TGTGCCAGCAGCTTAGTGTACGGACAGACCTACGAGCAGTACTTC | CASSLVYGQTYEQYF
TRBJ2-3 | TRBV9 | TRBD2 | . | TGTGCCAGCAGCTTGGGACTAGCTCTAGATACGCAGTATTTT | CASSLGLALDTQYF
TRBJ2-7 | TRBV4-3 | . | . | TGCGCCAGCAGCCAAGATTTCTATCTGGACAGCTCCTACGAGCAGTACTTC | CASSQDFYLDSSYEQYF
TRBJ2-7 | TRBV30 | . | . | TGTGCCTGGAGTAGGAATACAACCCTACGTGAGCAGTACTTC | CAWSRNTTLREQYF
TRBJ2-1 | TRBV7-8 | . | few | TGTGCCAGCAGCTTAGCGCGAGCGTCGAATGAGCAGTTCTTC | CASSLARASNEQFF
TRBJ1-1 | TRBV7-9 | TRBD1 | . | TGTGCCAGCAGCCCGGATCCGGGACAGAGTTATAACACTGAAGCTTTCTTT | CASSPDPGQSYNTEAFF
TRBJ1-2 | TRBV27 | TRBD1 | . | TGTGCCAGCAGTACTGGGACAGGGGGCGGTGGCTACACCTTC | CASSTGTGGGGYTF
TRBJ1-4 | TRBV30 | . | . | TGTGCCCGTCGGGATATTGCAACTAATGAAAAACTGTTTTTT | CARRDIATNEKLFF
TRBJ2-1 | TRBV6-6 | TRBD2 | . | TGTGCCAGCAGCTCTAGCGGGAGCTCCTACAATGAGCAGTTCTTC | CASSSSGSSYNEQFF
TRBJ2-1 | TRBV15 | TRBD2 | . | TGTGCCACCAGCACAAGGACTAGCGGGATGGTATGGTCCTACAATGAGCAGTTCTTC | CATSTRTSGMVWSYNEQFF
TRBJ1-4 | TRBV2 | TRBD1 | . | TGTGCCAGCAGTGAAGCGCTCCGGGGACAGGGTGAAAAACTGTTTTTT | CASSEALRGQGEKLFF
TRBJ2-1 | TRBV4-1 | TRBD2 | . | TGCGCCAGCAGCGGGAGCGGGAGTGTCAATGAGCAGTTCTTC | CASSGSGSVNEQFF
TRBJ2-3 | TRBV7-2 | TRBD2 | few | TGTGCCAGCAGCGCAGAGTCCCCTAGCGGGAGATCCGATACGCAGTATTTT | CASSAESPSGRSDTQYF
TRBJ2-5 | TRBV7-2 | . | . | TGTGCCAGCAGCTTCACCTTTGTGAGAGGGACACCCAGGGAAGAGACCCAGTACTTC | CASSFTFVRGTPREETQYF
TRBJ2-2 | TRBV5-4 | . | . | TGTGCCAGCAGCCAGGGGTTTGTCAACACCGGGGAGCTGTTTTTT | CASSQGFVNTGELFF
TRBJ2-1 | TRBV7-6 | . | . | TGTGCCAGCAGCTCGAGACCTGGTGGACTCAATGAGCAGTTCTTC | CASSSRPGGLNEQFF
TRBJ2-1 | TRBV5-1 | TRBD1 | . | TGCGCCAGCAGCTTGGTAGTGACAGGGCACAATGAGCAGTTCTTC | CASSLVVTGHNEQFF
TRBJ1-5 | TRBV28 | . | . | TGTGCCAGCAGTCCCATCAATCAGCCCCAGCATTTT | CASSPINQPQHF
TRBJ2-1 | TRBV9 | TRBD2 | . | TGTGCCAGCAGCGTTAGCGGGAGTTTCTACAATGAGCAGTTCTTC | CASSVSGSFYNEQFF
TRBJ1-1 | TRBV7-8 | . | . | TGTGCCAGCAGACGAAACAGGGAGGATACTGAAGCTTTCTTT | CASRRNREDTEAFF
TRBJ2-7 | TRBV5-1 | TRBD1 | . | TGCGCCAGCAGCTCAGGACAGGGTCGTATGTACGAGCAGTACTTC | CASSSGQGRMYEQYF
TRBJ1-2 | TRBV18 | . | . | TGTGCCAGCTCACCAATCCGGCAGGACAGTGGCTACACCTTC | CASSPIRQDSGYTF
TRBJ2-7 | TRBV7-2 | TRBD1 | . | TGTGCCAGCAGCCCACAGGGGAATGACCAGCAGTACTTC | CASSPQGNDQQYF
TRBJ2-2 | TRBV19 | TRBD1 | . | TGTGCCAGTAGTATTCCATACCGGGACAGGGAAGGCTGGAGGGCCACCGGGGAGCTGTTTTTT | CASSIPYRDREGWRATGELFF
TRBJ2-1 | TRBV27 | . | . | TGTGCCAGCAGTTTCTCTTCCCCCGAGAATCCCTACAATGAGCAGTTCTTC | CASSFSSPENPYNEQFF
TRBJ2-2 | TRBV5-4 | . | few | TGTGCCAGCAGCCGCGACTACAGTACCGGGGAGCTGTTTTTT | CASSRDYSTGELFF
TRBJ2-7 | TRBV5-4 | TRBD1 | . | TGTGCCAGCAGTTGGGGGACAGGGGTAGAGCAGTACTTC | CASSWGTGVEQYF
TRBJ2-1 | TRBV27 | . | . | TGTGCCAGCAGTTTATCCGGACACAATGAGCAGTTCTTC | CASSLSGHNEQFF
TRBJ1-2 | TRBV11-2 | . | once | TGTGCCAGCAGACGCTACGAAGCACGCGGCTACACCTTC | CASRRYEARGYTF
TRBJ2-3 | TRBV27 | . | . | TGTGCCAGCAGTTTCTTCCCCATTACCGGAGATACGCAGTATTTT | CASSFFPITGDTQYF